The rows below give T cell receptor beta chains drawn from one sample of a study of blood T cell repertoires in COVID-19. Assay used: immunoSEQ multiplex PCR; TCRdb lists only in-frame clones, some missing. Of over 75,000 clones detected, less than 95% appear once; the ten largest clones hold about 2.5%. Sequences were obtained from peripheral blood. These receptors originate from a human donor with active COVID-19. The donor label of this sample is uncertain. Both conserved end residues are part of each CDR3. Each record gives: clone size, J gene, V gene, CDR3 protein. Clone size is stated in some rows and not others, as once, few, many or a class when expanded.

>NA|TRBJ1-5|TRBV24-1
CATSDRSDNQPQHF
>NA|TRBJ2-7|TRBV18
CASSPETSGSSYEQYF
>NA|TRBJ2-7|TRBV9
CASSGLQRGDEQYF
>NA|TRBJ1-6|TRBV6-1
CASSEGGGREGLFDGSPLHF
>NA|TRBJ2-5|TRBV9
CASSVVSSGQETQYF
>NA|TRBJ2-3|TRBV7-3
CASSSSGGTDTQYF
>NA|TRBJ1-2|TRBV3-1/TRBV3-2
CASSQDLPGRDGYTF
>NA|TRBJ2-7|TRBV12-3/TRBV12-4
CASGTGNYEQYF
>NA|TRBJ1-1|TRBV2
CASRATGSRTEAFF
>NA|TRBJ1-4|TRBV24-1
CATSDPGSPTEKLFF
>NA|TRBJ2-5|TRBV7-3
CASSLSGRDRETQYF
>NA|TRBJ2-7|TRBV3-1/TRBV3-2
CASSHTGGYEQYF
>NA|TRBJ2-2|TRBV2
CATMYRGGELFF
>NA|TRBJ1-1|TRBV6-5
CASSYFTGARGEAFF
>NA|TRBJ2-3|TRBV11-2
CASSSGLAGGLDTQYF
>NA|TRBJ2-7|TRBV10-3
CAIGGSSTEQYF
>NA|TRBJ1-5|TRBV7-2
CASSLSGIDQPQHF
>NA|TRBJ1-2|TRBV6-5
CASSMDRVASLGYTF
>NA|TRBJ1-2|TRBV19
CASTQRGGGESNRAYGYTF
>NA|TRBJ2-1|TRBV19
CASSVKREYNEQFF
>NA|TRBJ2-7|TRBV28
CASSGGQDPYEQYF
>NA|TRBJ1-1|TRBV28
CASSSGLGTEAFF
>NA|TRBJ2-3|TRBV3-1/TRBV3-2
CASSSLFSGTSTDTQYF
>once|TRBJ2-2|TRBV3-1/TRBV3-2
CASSQSGVQETGELFF
>medium-sized|TRBJ2-7|TRBV20-1
CSASSSRGSTYEQYF
>NA|TRBJ2-5|TRBV3-1/TRBV3-2
CASSPGTGGTETQYF
>once|TRBJ2-1|TRBV13
CASSLAGAPKVEQFF
>NA|TRBJ1-5|TRBV6-5
CASSEDRNQPQHF
>NA|TRBJ2-1|TRBV24-1
CATRPQGNHEQFF
>NA|TRBJ2-1|TRBV7-2
CASSIPHRGAYNEQFF
>NA|TRBJ2-1|TRBV6-2/TRBV6-3
CASSTSGGIYNEQFF
>NA|TRBJ1-4|TRBV7-9
CASSGGSVKLFF
>NA|TRBJ1-1|TRBV7-9
CASSRQPTEAFF
>NA|TRBJ2-2|TRBV7-2
CASSLVAEGELFF
>NA|TRBJ2-5|TRBV7-9
CASSLNRGETQYF
>once|TRBJ2-5|TRBV6-5
CASSQRGQETQYF
>NA|TRBJ1-6|TRBV5-1
CASRGVSAYNSPLHF
>once|TRBJ2-7|TRBV3-1/TRBV3-2
CASSRKGGQIDSYEQYF
>NA|TRBJ1-4|TRBV7-9
CASSFGQGVREKLFF
>NA|TRBJ2-7|TRBV11-2
CASSLVGQASYEQYF
>NA|TRBJ2-3|TRBV11-3
CASSLGRWGGAPQDTQYF
>NA|TRBJ2-1|TRBV4-3
CASSLSLISNEQFF